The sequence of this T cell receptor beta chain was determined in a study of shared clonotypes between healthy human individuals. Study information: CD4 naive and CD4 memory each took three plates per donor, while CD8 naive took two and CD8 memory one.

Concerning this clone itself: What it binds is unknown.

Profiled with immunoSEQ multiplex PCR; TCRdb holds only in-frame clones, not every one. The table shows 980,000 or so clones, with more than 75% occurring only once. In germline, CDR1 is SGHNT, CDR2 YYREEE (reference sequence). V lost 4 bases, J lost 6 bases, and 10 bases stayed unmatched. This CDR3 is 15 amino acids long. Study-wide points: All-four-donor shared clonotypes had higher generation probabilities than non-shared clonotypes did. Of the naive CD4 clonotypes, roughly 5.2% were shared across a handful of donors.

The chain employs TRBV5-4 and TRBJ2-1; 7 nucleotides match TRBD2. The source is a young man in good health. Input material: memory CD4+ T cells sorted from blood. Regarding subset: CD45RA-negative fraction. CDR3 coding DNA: TGTGCCAGCAGCCTCCCAGGGACTAAGGGCAATGAGCAGTTCTTC. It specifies CASSLPGTKGNEQFF.